The entry below describes one T cell receptor beta chain. As yet, its antigen is unknown. Primers included in the PCR were 60 Vbeta and 13 Jbeta primers. The protocol was immunoSEQ multiplex PCR, while the TCRdb copy is restricted to in-frame clones and leaves out a portion. The sample consists of 60,000 to 70,000 clones, less than 80% of them appearing once. These data come from a study of cytomegalovirus exposure and HLA in healthy donors. Points from the study as a whole: For cytomegalovirus status, the classifier reportedly gave diagnoses with high specificity and sensitivity. About 87% or about 30% of the time was how often most TCR beta V segments were productive, according to an earlier analysis.

The CDR3 length is 15 residues. Germline loops: CDR1 SGHRS, CDR2 YFSETQ. V dropped 4 bases and J dropped 4 bases, with 17 bases sitting between them. The V and J genes are TRBV5-1 and TRBJ2-5; D is perhaps TRBD2 (7 bases). This TCR was recovered from a woman in her forties or fifties in good health and CMV-seronegative. The sample comprised PBMCs. CDR3 amino acids: CASSPEGGSGETQYF. The DNA of the CDR3 is TGCGCCAGCAGCCCCGAGGGGGGGAGTGGAGAGACCCAGTACTTC. The complete variable domain, with remaining parts taken from reference TRBV5-1 and TRBJ2-5, reads KAGVTQTPRYLIKTRGQQVTLSCSPISGHRSVSWYQQTPGQGLQFLFEYFSETQRNKGNFPGRFSGRQFSNSRSEMNVSTLELGDSALYLCASSPEGGSGETQYFGPGTRLLVL.